The 23 T cell receptor beta chains listed next were all sequenced from one sample in a study of identical twins. TCRdb redid the calling of the 5' RACE reads with MiXCR, one entry per CDR3 protein. Of approximately 670,000 distinct CDR3 sequences in the sample, approximately 6% were seen once. What was sequenced was naive T cells sorted from blood. Receptors were obtained from a man aged 18-30 years in good health.

There are many counts of this clonotype. This chain joins TRBV5-1 and TRBJ2-5, with D maybe TRBD2 (6 bases). The CDR3 sequence is 14 residues long. Looked up from germline, CDR1 is SGHRS and CDR2 is YFSETQ. V was trimmed by 0 bases and J by 5 bases, leaving 11 bases between them. The CDR3 DNA follows: TGCGCCAGCAGCTTGGCCTCAGGGAGGGAGACCCAGTACTTC. It yields the protein CASSLASGRETQYF.

This clonotype has only one observation. This sequence joins TRBV18 and TRBJ2-1; maybe TRBD2 (5 bases). Per germline, CDR1 KGHSH and CDR2 LQKENI. With 4 bases removed from V and 7 bases from J, the gap between germline ends came to 23 bases. The CDR3 extends over 17 amino acids. The DNA of the CDR3 is TGTGCCAGCTCACTCCGAATCATCGGTATAACTAGTAATGAGCAGTTCTTC. Translated, it gives CASSLRIIGITSNEQFF.

This clonotype was found a few times. The J gene is TRBJ2-7, the V gene TRBV24-1, with no clear D. Germline-derived CDR1 and CDR2 are KGHDR and SFDVKD. The CDR3 totals 12 residues. V dropped 4 bases and J dropped 0 bases, with 3 bases sitting between them. CDR3 amino acids: CATSDDSYEQYF. The CDR3 DNA sequence: TGTGCCACCAGTGACGACTCCTACGAGCAGTACTTC.

The chain links TRBV10-1 to TRBJ2-7; 7 bases fit TRBD2. Germline-derived CDR1 and CDR2 are WNHNN and SYGVQD (reference sequence). V lost 7 bases, J lost 7 bases, and 7 bases stayed unmatched. The CDR3 contains 12 residues. DNA of the CDR3: TGCGCCAGCAACCAATCGCGGGGGGAGCAGTACGTC. Protein: CASNQSRGEQYV.

In the case of this clonotype: A read error may account for a junction end that differs from germline. The J gene is TRBJ2-3, the V gene TRBV7-2; the match to TRBD2 covers 9 bases. The CDR3 totals 15 residues. CDR1 SGHTA and CDR2 FQGNSA come from the germline V gene. The CDR3 sequence is CASSTSGTSIDTQYF. The CDR3 nucleotides are TGTGCCAGCAGCACCTCCGGGACTAGCATAGATACGCAGTATTTT. Supplemented by reference TRBV7-2 and TRBJ2-3, the full variable domain reads GAGVSQSPSNKVTEKGKDVELRCDPISGHTALYWYRQSLGQGLEFLIYFQGNSAPDKSGLPSDRFSAERTGGSVSTLTIQRTQQEDSAVYLCASSTSGTSIDTQYFGPGTRLTVL.

At least ten counts were recorded for this clonotype. This chain links TRBV12-3 or TRBV12-4 with TRBJ2-7; D unresolved. CDR3 length equals 13 residues. Trimming took off 2 bases at V and 4 bases at J, with 9 bases between the two ends. The CDR3 loop reads CASSLLGFYEQYF. The CDR3 nucleotides read TGTGCCAGCAGTTTATTGGGGTTTTACGAGCAGTACTTC.

This clonotype was detected many times. This chain connects TRBV9 to TRBJ2-7; TRBD1 matches at 7 bases. The V gene end was trimmed by 4 bases and the J gene end by 2 bases; junction bases not matched to a gene: 6. The CDR3 contains 14 residues. Germline V gene sequence: CDR1 SGDLS, CDR2 YYNGEE. The CDR3 DNA reads as TGTGCCAGCAGCTACCGGGACAGACCCTACGAGCAGTACTTC. Encoded protein: CASSYRDRPYEQYF.

This clonotype was seen more than once but under ten times. The chain joins TRBV6-1 to TRBJ2-6; D gene ambiguous. Germline values: CDR1 MNHNS, CDR2 SASEGT. V shed 3 bases and J shed 4 bases, with 7 bases lying between them. CDR3 length: 14 residues. The CDR3 sequence is CASSETTGANVLTF. CDR3 nucleotides: TGTGCCAGCAGTGAGACCACCGGGGCCAACGTCCTGACTTTC.

The sample holds many counts of this clonotype. The V call is TRBV28, the J call TRBJ2-7; 11 bases map to TRBD2. Germline trimming cut 2 bases from V and 4 bases from J; bases unmatched to any gene: 1. The CDR3 extends over 14 amino acids. Germline CDR1 MDHEN, CDR2 SYDVKM. CDR3 coding DNA: TGTGCCAGCAGTTTAGTAGCGGGAGGGTACGAGCAGTACTTC. It encodes CASSLVAGGYEQYF. Complete variable domain (other parts from reference TRBV28 and TRBJ2-7): DVKVTQSSRYLVKRTGEKVFLECVQDMDHENMFWYRQDPGLGLRLIYFSYDVKMKEKGDIPEGYSVSREKKERFSLILESASTNQTSMYLCASSLVAGGYEQYFGPGTRLTVT.

This clonotype was counted ten times or more. V usage is TRBV7-9 and J usage is TRBJ1-1; 8 nucleotides align to TRBD1. This CDR3 is 15 amino acids long. The junction had 10 bases not matched to a gene; V was cut back by 5 bases and J by 5 bases. CDR1 and CDR2 (germline): SEHNR, FQNEAQ (reference sequence). CDR3 nucleotide sequence: TGTGCCAGCAGCCCTCAGGGGGCGCATCTGACTGAAGCTTTCTTT. Translated, it gives CASSPQGAHLTEAFF.

There are many counts of this clonotype. The chain carries TRBV24-1 and TRBJ2-1, with TRBD2 identical over 12 bases. The CDR3 runs 16 residues. Germline V gene lookup returns CDR1 KGHDR and CDR2 SFDVKD. Germline trimming cut 4 bases from V and 8 bases from J; bases unmatched to any gene: 8. CDR3: CATSEQASGRGDEQFF. In nucleotides, the CDR3 is TGTGCCACCAGTGAACAAGCTAGCGGGAGGGGAGATGAGCAGTTCTTC.

V usage is TRBV7-6 and J usage is TRBJ2-1; the match to TRBD2 covers 8 bases. Trimming took 6 bases from V and 13 from J; bases not matched to a gene: 8. Germline V gene data show CDR1 as SGHVS and CDR2 as FNYEAQ. The CDR3 covers 12 residues. CDR3 in DNA: TGTGCCAGCAGACCTCTCGGGGGGGACCAGTTCTTC. Encoded protein: CASRPLGGDQFF.

This clonotype was counted between two and nine times. This chain uses TRBV19 with TRBJ2-7, with unresolved D. Looked up from germline, CDR1 is LNHDA and CDR2 is SQIVND (reference sequence). V was clipped by 4 bases and J by 5 bases, with 12 bases between them. The CDR3 spans 13 residues. CDR3 loop: CASSTAQGNEQYV. The CDR3 DNA is TGTGCCAGTAGTACGGCCCAAGGAAACGAGCAGTACGTC.

The chain uses TRBV20-1 and TRBJ2-2; D possibly corresponds to TRBD1 (5 bases). CDR1 and CDR2 from the germline V gene are DFQATT and SNEGSKA (reference sequence). This CDR3 has 14 amino acids. V was shortened by 0 bases and J by 0 bases, with 5 bases between the two germline ends. In nucleotides, the CDR3 is TGCAGTGCTAGAGACAGGGCGAACACCGGGGAGCTGTTTTTT. Its protein product is CSARDRANTGELFF.

This sequence joins TRBV4-1 and TRBJ1-1; 7 bases match TRBD1. V trimming: 0 bases; J trimming: 11 bases; junction bases outside the gene matches: 9. The CDR3 contains 14 residues. CDR1 and CDR2 from the germline V gene are MGHRA and YSYEKL. The CDR3 sequence is CASSQENTDRIAFF. The CDR3 bases are TGCGCCAGCAGCCAAGAAAATACGGACAGGATCGCTTTCTTT.

This clonotype has ten or more counts. The chain links TRBV28 to TRBJ2-5; TRBD1 or TRBD2 may be the D gene (5 bases each). The V end lost 6 bases, the J end lost 1 base, and 9 bases lay between the germline ends. This CDR3 spans 13 amino acids. Per the germline V gene, CDR1 is MDHEN and CDR2 is SYDVKM. The CDR3 nucleotides are TGTGCCAGCAGCTGGGGGACCCAAGAGACCCAGTACTTC. Translating it yields CASSWGTQETQYF.

This clonotype was counted at least ten times. This chain links TRBV20-1 with TRBJ1-5; D is undetermined. The germline V and J ends were trimmed by 4 bases and 0 bases, with 4 bases remaining between them. The CDR3 contains 12 residues. Germline V gives CDR1 DFQATT, CDR2 SNEGSKA (reference sequence). The CDR3 region has the DNA TGCAGTGCTATTAATAGCAATCAGCCCCAGCATTTT. Its translation is CSAINSNQPQHF.

This clonotype was recorded at least ten times. This chain uses TRBV5-6 with TRBJ2-3, with D tentatively TRBD2 (6 bases). Trimming pared 2 bases from V and 10 bases from J, leaving 23 bases between. Germline CDR1 and CDR2: SGHDT and YYEEEE. There are 16 residues in the CDR3. CDR3 region: CASSFAGTGGIVPQYF. The CDR3 DNA reads as TGTGCCAGCAGCTTCGCGGGGACTGGAGGCATCGTACCGCAGTATTTT.

This clonotype has at least ten counts. This CDR3 is CSATGLAVYNEQFF. The CDR3 coding sequence is TGCAGTGCTACCGGACTAGCCGTTTACAATGAGCAGTTCTTC. The gene calls are TRBV20-1 and TRBJ2-1, with 8 positions matching TRBD2. Germline CDR1 is DFQATT and CDR2 is SNEGSKA (reference sequence). V dropped 4 bases and J dropped 4; count of bases not matched to a gene: 6. The CDR3 loop spans 14 amino acids.

This clonotype has at least ten counts. The V and J genes are TRBV10-3 and TRBJ2-7, with D maybe TRBD1 (6 bases). Germline CDR1 reads ENHRY; CDR2 reads SYGVKD. The V gene lost 4 bases and the J gene lost 5 bases, with 15 bases spanning the gap. This CDR3 contains 14 residues. The CDR3 bases are TGTGCCATCAGTGCCTCTGCCCCAGGGGACGAGCAGTACTTC. This translates into CAISASAPGDEQYF.

This clonotype was observed at least ten times. The rearrangement joins TRBV29-1 to TRBJ2-7, with 15 bases that match TRBD2. V shed 0 bases and J 3 bases; nucleotides not matched to a gene: 9. This CDR3 has 18 amino acids. Looked up from germline, CDR1 is SQVTM and CDR2 is ANQGSEA. CDR3 in amino acids: CSVEDSGLAGGVGYEQYF. CDR3 DNA: TGCAGCGTTGAAGATTCGGGACTAGCGGGAGGAGTGGGCTACGAGCAGTACTTC.

This clonotype has ten or more counts. Compared with germline, one end of the junction differs, possibly owing to a read error. The rearrangement links TRBV12-3 or TRBV12-4 to TRBJ2-7; D gene ambiguous. The CDR3 spans 12 residues. In nucleotides, the CDR3 is TGTGCCAGCAGTACCTCTCCGGGCCACTCCCTCTTC. It yields the protein CASSTSPGHSLF.

The genes are TRBV30 and TRBJ1-1, with 8 bases that match TRBD1. The junction had 3 bases not matched to a gene; V was cut back by 5 bases and J by 1 base. This CDR3 is built from 13 residues. In germline, CDR1 is GTSNPN, CDR2 SVGIG (reference sequence). In DNA, the CDR3 is TGTGCCTGGGACAGGGGAGGGAACACTGAAGCTTTCTTT. Amino acids: CAWDRGGNTEAFF.